These T cell receptor beta chains were read from a single sample in a study of cytomegalovirus exposure and HLA in healthy donors. Some clones are missing from TCRdb's copy, which holds only in-frame ones; the method was immunoSEQ multiplex PCR. The sample holds some 120,000 clones, about 80% seen once. Sample: PBMCs. The receptors stem from a man aged 35 to 55 in good health and CMV-seronegative. Each CDR3 is given with its conserved first and last residue. D genes are given only for firm matches. Rows give clone size only sometimes, using once, few, many, or a class for an expanded clone.

size | J | length | V | D | CDR3 | DNA
few | TRBJ1-4 | 15 | TRBV11-2 | . | CASSLGTGREEKLFF | TGTGCCAGCAGCTTAGGAACAGGGAGGGAAGAAAAACTGTTTTTT
. | TRBJ2-5 | 12 | TRBV28 | . | CASSPPGWTQYF | TGTGCCAGCAGTCCCCCGGGATGGACCCAGTACTTC
few | TRBJ1-6 | 15 | TRBV6-6 | TRBD1 | CASSYSSQGAGTLHF | TGTGCCAGCAGTTACTCGTCGCAGGGGGCAGGAACCCTCCACTTT
. | TRBJ1-6 | 14 | TRBV30 | . | CAWTILDLGAPLHF | TGTGCCTGGACGATCCTCGACCTGGGAGCACCCCTCCACTTT
. | TRBJ2-7 | 14 | TRBV5-4 | . | CASSLRGGGHEQYF | TGTGCCAGCAGCTTGAGGGGCGGGGGCCACGAGCAGTACTTC
. | TRBJ2-7 | 16 | TRBV11-2 | TRBD2 | CASSKNTGTSFDEQYF | TGTGCCAGCAGCAAAAACACCGGGACTAGCTTCGACGAGCAGTACTTC
. | TRBJ1-6 | 16 | TRBV19 | TRBD1 | CASSMEPGQGSSPLHF | TGTGCCAGTAGTATGGAACCGGGACAGGGAAGTTCACCCCTCCACTTT
. | TRBJ2-7 | 14 | TRBV7-2 | . | CASSLARRSYEQYF | TGTGCCAGCAGCTTAGCCCGCAGGTCCTACGAGCAGTACTTC
. | TRBJ1-5 | 12 | TRBV23-1 | . | CASAFEGGPQHF | TGCGCCAGCGCCTTCGAAGGCGGGCCCCAGCATTTT
. | TRBJ2-1 | 16 | TRBV5-1 | . | CASSQGGDPSYNEQFF | TGCGCCAGCAGTCAAGGGGGGGATCCCTCCTACAATGAGCAGTTCTTC
. | TRBJ1-4 | 16 | TRBV30 | TRBD1 | CAWSSRQGGSYEKLFF | TGTGCCTGGAGTTCCCGACAGGGAGGATCTTATGAAAAACTGTTTTTT
. | TRBJ1-1 | 13 | TRBV2 | . | CASSDFTAYVAFF | TGTGCCAGCAGTGATTTTACAGCCTACGTGGCTTTCTTT
once | TRBJ1-6 | 15 | TRBV2 | . | CASRLRDGYNSPLHF | TGTGCCAGCAGGCTCAGGGATGGGTATAATTCACCCCTCCACTTT
. | TRBJ1-1 | 10 | TRBV20-1 | . | CIIPGAEAFF | TGCATTATACCGGGAGCTGAAGCTTTCTTT
few | TRBJ1-2 | 15 | TRBV5-1 | TRBD1 | CASSPGTAGIDGYTF | TGCGCCAGCAGCCCCGGGACAGCTGGAATCGATGGCTACACCTTC
. | TRBJ1-5 | 12 | TRBV29-1 | . | CSVAGGDQPQHF | TGCAGCGTTGCGGGAGGGGATCAGCCCCAGCATTTT
few | TRBJ2-7 | 15 | TRBV28 | . | CASSLTSTAAYEQYF | TGTGCCAGCAGTTTAACGAGTACCGCCGCCTACGAGCAGTACTTC
. | TRBJ2-5 | 16 | TRBV5-4 | TRBD1 | CASSLGQGFGQETQYF | TGTGCCAGCAGCCTTGGACAGGGGTTCGGCCAAGAGACCCAGTACTTC
. | TRBJ2-2 | 16 | TRBV6-7 | TRBD1 | CASSYWAGGDTGELFF | TGTGCCAGCAGTTACTGGGCAGGGGGTGACACCGGGGAGCTGTTTTTT
. | TRBJ2-1 | 15 | TRBV7-9 | . | CASSLRAGAYNEQFF | TGTGCCAGCAGCTTAAGGGCGGGTGCCTACAATGAGCAGTTCTTC
. | TRBJ2-7 | 14 | TRBV29-1 | TRBD1 | CSVDPGQGGYEQYF | TGCAGCGTTGATCCGGGACAGGGAGGCTACGAGCAGTACTTC
. | TRBJ2-7 | 16 | TRBV5-1 | TRBD1 | CASSRTRTGSNYEQYF | TGCGCCAGCAGCCGAACCCGGACAGGGAGCAACTACGAGCAGTACTTC
. | TRBJ1-5 | 17 | TRBV27 | TRBD1 | CASSLGQGALLGKPQHF | TGTGCCAGCAGTTTAGGACAGGGGGCCTTACTAGGGAAGCCCCAGCATTTT
once | TRBJ2-1 | 17 | TRBV5-4 | TRBD1 | CASSSKTGPSSYNEQFF | TGTGCCAGCAGCTCAAAGACAGGGCCGAGCTCCTACAATGAGCAGTTCTTC
. | TRBJ2-7 | 14 | TRBV7-9 | TRBD1 | CASSLGQGFYEQYF | TGTGCCAGCAGCTTAGGACAGGGTTTCTACGAGCAGTACTTC
. | TRBJ2-7 | 12 | TRBV18 | . | CASSPGFAEQYF | TGTGCCAGCTCACCAGGCTTCGCCGAGCAGTACTTC
once | TRBJ1-1 | 15 | TRBV19 | . | CASSSPGRGNTEAFF | TGTGCCAGTAGTAGCCCCGGGAGGGGGAACACTGAAGCTTTCTTT
. | TRBJ2-1 | 18 | TRBV5-1 | . | CASSLPRAPGNSYNEQFF | TGCGCCAGCAGCCTCCCCCGGGCGCCCGGGAACTCCTACAATGAGCAGTTCTTC
. | TRBJ2-7 | 15 | TRBV6-1 | TRBD1 | CASSERLGTAYEQYF | TGTGCCAGCAGTGAAAGGTTAGGGACAGCCTACGAGCAGTACTTC
. | TRBJ1-5 | 16 | TRBV19 | . | CASSLRTAADNQPQHF | TGTGCCAGTAGTTTGCGGACTGCGGCCGACAATCAGCCCCAGCATTTT
. | TRBJ1-1 | 13 | TRBV7-3 | . | CASSPRVAGEAFF | TGTGCCAGCAGCCCACGGGTCGCAGGGGAAGCTTTCTTT
. | TRBJ2-7 | 14 | TRBV4-2 | TRBD2 | CASSPTSGSREQYF | TGTGCCAGCAGCCCGACTAGCGGGAGTCGCGAGCAGTACTTC
. | TRBJ1-4 | 18 | TRBV23-1 | . | CASSQSGGQMTTNEKLFF | TGCGCCAGCAGTCAATCCGGCGGACAGATGACAACTAATGAAAAACTGTTTTTT
. | TRBJ2-3 | 15 | TRBV29-1 | TRBD2 | CSVDGLAGPTDTQYF | TGCAGCGTTGATGGACTAGCAGGCCCCACAGATACGCAGTATTTT
few | TRBJ2-5 | 16 | TRBV6-1 | TRBD2 | CASSEWGGSSVETQYF | TGTGCCAGCAGTGAGTGGGGGGGATCGAGTGTTGAGACCCAGTACTTC
. | TRBJ2-7 | 15 | TRBV27 | TRBD2 | CASSKEAGSFYEQYF | TGTGCCAGCAGCAAAGAAGCGGGGTCTTTTTACGAGCAGTACTTC
. | TRBJ2-7 | 13 | TRBV5-4 | . | CASSSRDNYEQYF | TGTGCCAGCAGCTCCCGGGACAACTACGAGCAGTACTTC
. | TRBJ2-1 | 15 | TRBV5-1 | TRBD2 | CASSGVAGGDNEQFF | TGCGCCAGCAGCGGGGTCGCGGGGGGAGACAATGAGCAGTTCTTC
. | TRBJ2-7 | 14 | TRBV5-1 | . | CASSLGTPAYEQYF | TGCGCCAGCAGCTTAGGGACACCTGCCTACGAGCAGTACTTC
. | TRBJ2-7 | 15 | TRBV7-9 | TRBD2 | CASSAGLAGGYEQYF | TGTGCCAGCAGCGCAGGACTAGCGGGGGGCTACGAGCAGTACTTC
. | TRBJ2-2 | 15 | TRBV6-5 | . | CASSYSTGNTGELFF | TGTGCCAGCAGTTACTCGACAGGGAACACCGGGGAGCTGTTTTTT
. | TRBJ1-1 | 19 | TRBV4-1 | TRBD1 | CASSQAAQMTGGVGTEAFF | TGCGCCAGCAGCCAAGCCGCGCAGATGACAGGGGGTGTTGGAACTGAAGCTTTCTTT
. | TRBJ1-3 | 15 | TRBV10-3 | TRBD1 | CASSGTEVSGNTIYF | TGTGCCTCCTCCGGGACAGAAGTCTCTGGAAACACCATATATTTT
. | TRBJ2-5 | 13 | TRBV27 | . | CASSHADGETQYF | TGTGCCAGCAGTCACGCCGACGGGGAGACCCAGTACTTC
few | TRBJ1-3 | 13 | TRBV6-5 | . | CASGARRGNTIYF | TGTGCCAGCGGAGCCCGGAGGGGAAACACCATATATTTT
. | TRBJ2-7 | 14 | TRBV28 | TRBD1 | CASSPGQNIYEQYF | TGTGCCAGCAGTCCGGGACAGAATATCTACGAGCAGTACTTC
. | TRBJ2-7 | 15 | TRBV7-9 | TRBD2 | CASSAGLAGGIEQYF | TGTGCCAGCAGCGCGGGACTAGCGGGGGGTATCGAGCAGTACTTC
. | TRBJ2-7 | 14 | TRBV30 | TRBD1 | CAWDPGQGRGGQYF | TGTGCCTGGGACCCGGGACAGGGGAGGGGGGGGCAGTACTTC
. | TRBJ2-7 | 16 | TRBV2 | TRBD1 | CASSSQLQGSSYEQYF | TGTGCCAGCAGTTCTCAATTACAGGGGAGCTCCTACGAGCAGTACTTC
. | TRBJ2-1 | 16 | TRBV5-1 | TRBD2 | CASSLGFAGVINEQFF | TGCGCCAGCAGCTTGGGATTCGCGGGGGTAATCAATGAGCAGTTCTTC
. | TRBJ2-1 | 14 | TRBV6-5 | . | CASKSTGSINEQFF | TGTGCCAGCAAATCCACAGGGTCGATCAATGAGCAGTTCTTC
. | TRBJ1-6 | 13 | TRBV28 | . | CASFVDINSPLHF | TGTGCCAGCTTCGTGGACATTAATTCACCCCTCCACTTT
. | TRBJ1-4 | 17 | TRBV30 | TRBD1 | CAGGGRDRGSGNEKLFF | TGTGCCGGGGGGGGACGGGACAGGGGTTCCGGTAATGAAAAACTGTTTTTT
. | TRBJ2-7 | 14 | TRBV28 | TRBD1 | CASSPRQGPYEQYF | TGTGCCAGCAGTCCCCGACAGGGCCCCTACGAGCAGTACTTC
once | TRBJ1-1 | 11 | TRBV2 | . | CASSEVREAFF | TGTGCCAGCAGTGAAGTCCGGGAAGCTTTCTTT
. | TRBJ1-3 | 15 | TRBV21-1 | . | CAREQGNHSGNTIYF | TGTGCCAGAGAACAGGGTAATCACTCTGGAAACACCATATATTTT
. | TRBJ1-1 | 14 | TRBV6-5 | . | CASSYGRWNTEAFF | TGTGCCAGCAGTTACGGCAGGTGGAACACTGAAGCTTTCTTT